Below, one TCR beta chain is given with its context. PCR employed 60 Vbeta and 13 Jbeta primers. Produced via immunoSEQ multiplex PCR; TCRdb's table is partial and in-frame only. The sample shows 75,000 to 100,000 clones, under 85% of them seen only once. The germline V gene has CDR1 LNHDA and CDR2 SQIVND (reference sequence). The CDR3 has 11 residues. V was pared by 9 bases and J by 14 bases, with 18 bases between. This record comes from a study of cytomegalovirus exposure and HLA in healthy donors. The wider study: Among fewer than 500 genotyped donors, around 77% fell in the Caucasian-associated ancestry cluster.

The sample comprised PBMCs. The sequence was obtained from a man between 18 and 29 years old in good health and CMV-seropositive. The chain carries TRBV19 and TRBJ2-3; maybe TRBD1 (6 bases). This CDR3 reads CASRQSTGLYF. The CDR3 DNA follows: TGTGCCAGCCGGCAGTCCACAGGGTTGTATTTT.